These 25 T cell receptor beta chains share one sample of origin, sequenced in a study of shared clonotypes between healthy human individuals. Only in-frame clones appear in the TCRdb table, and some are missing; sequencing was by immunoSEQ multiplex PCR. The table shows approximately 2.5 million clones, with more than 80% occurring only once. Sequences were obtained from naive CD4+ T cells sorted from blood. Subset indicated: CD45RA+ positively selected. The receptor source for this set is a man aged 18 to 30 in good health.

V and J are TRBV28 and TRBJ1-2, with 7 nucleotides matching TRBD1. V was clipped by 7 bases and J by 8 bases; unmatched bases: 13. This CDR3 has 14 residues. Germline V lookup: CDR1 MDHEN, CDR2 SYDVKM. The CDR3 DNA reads TGTGCCAGCACCACGGAAGGACAGGTGGGCGGCTACACCTTC. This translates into CASTTEGQVGGYTF.

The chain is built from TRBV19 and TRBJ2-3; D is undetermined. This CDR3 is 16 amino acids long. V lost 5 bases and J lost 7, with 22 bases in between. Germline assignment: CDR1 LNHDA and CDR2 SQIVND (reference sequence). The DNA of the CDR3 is TGTGCCAGTAGTGTCGACGGGTTTAGGATGGGAAATACGCAGTATTTT. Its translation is CASSVDGFRMGNTQYF.

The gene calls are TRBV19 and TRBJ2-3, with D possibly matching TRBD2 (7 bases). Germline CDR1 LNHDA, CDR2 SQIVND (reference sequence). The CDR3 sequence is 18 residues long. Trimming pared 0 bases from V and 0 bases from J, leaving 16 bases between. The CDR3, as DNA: TGTGCCAGTAGTATAGATCCAGGTGGGGGGGCGAGCACAGATACGCAGTATTTT. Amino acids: CASSIDPGGGASTDTQYF.

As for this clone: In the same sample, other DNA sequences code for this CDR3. Here the CDR3 DNA reads TGTGCCAGCTCACCAGGACAGTACAATGAGCAGTTCTTC. Protein product: CASSPGQYNEQFF. The rearrangement uses TRBV18 and TRBJ2-1; D may be TRBD1 (6 bases). Trimming cost V 2 bases and J 4 bases, with 6 bases left between them. This CDR3 has 13 residues. The germline V gene has CDR1 KGHSH and CDR2 LQKENI.

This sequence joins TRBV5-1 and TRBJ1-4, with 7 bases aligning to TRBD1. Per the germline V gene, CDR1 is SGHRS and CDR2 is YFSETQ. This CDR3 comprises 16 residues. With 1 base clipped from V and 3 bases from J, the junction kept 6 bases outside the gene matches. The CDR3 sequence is CASSLRWGQPNEKLFF. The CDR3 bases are TGCGCCAGCAGCTTGAGATGGGGACAGCCTAATGAAAAACTGTTTTTT.

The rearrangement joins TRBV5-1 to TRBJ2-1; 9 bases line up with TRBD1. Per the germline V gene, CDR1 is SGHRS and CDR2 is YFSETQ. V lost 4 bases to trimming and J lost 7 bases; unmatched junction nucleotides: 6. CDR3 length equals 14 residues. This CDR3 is CASSIGTGSNEQFF. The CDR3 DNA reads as TGCGCCAGCAGCATCGGGACAGGGAGTAATGAGCAGTTCTTC.

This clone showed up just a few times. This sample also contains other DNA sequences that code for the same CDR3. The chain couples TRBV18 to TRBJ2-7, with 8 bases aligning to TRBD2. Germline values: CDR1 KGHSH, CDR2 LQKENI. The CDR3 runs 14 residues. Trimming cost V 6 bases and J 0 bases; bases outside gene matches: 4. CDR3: CASSRTSGSYEQYF. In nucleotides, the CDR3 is TGTGCCAGCTCGCGTACTAGCGGCTCCTACGAGCAGTACTTC.

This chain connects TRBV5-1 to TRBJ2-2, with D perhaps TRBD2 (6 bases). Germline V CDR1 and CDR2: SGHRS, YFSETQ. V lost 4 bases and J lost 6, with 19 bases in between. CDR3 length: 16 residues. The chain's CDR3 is CASSQLGRGLAGELFF. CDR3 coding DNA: TGCGCCAGCAGCCAGCTCGGGCGGGGTTTGGCCGGGGAGCTGTTTTTT.

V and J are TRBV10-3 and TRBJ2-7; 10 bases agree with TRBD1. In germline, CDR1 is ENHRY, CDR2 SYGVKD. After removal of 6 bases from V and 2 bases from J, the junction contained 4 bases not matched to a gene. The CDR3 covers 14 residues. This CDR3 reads CAIRTGGLAYEQYF. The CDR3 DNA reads TGTGCCATCAGGACAGGGGGCTTGGCCTACGAGCAGTACTTC.

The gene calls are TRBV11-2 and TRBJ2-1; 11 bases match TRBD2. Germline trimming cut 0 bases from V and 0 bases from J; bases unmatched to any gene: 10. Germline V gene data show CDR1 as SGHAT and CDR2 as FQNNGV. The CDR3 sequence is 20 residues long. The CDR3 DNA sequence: TGTGCCAGCAGCTTAGATGGGGCTAGCGGGAGGAGGAGCTCCTACAATGAGCAGTTCTTC. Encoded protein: CASSLDGASGRRSSYNEQFF. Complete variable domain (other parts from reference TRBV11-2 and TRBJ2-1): EAGVAQSPRYKIIEKRQSVAFWCNPISGHATLYWYQQILGQGPKLLIQFQNNGVVDDSQLPKDRFSAERLKGVDSTLKIQPAKLEDSAVYLCASSLDGASGRRSSYNEQFFGPGTRLTVL.

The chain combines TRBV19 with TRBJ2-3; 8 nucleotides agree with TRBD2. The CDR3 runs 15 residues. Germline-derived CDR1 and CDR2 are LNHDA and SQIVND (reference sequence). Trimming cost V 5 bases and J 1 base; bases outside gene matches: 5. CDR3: CASSFTSGGTDTQYF. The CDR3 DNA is TGTGCCAGTAGTTTCACTAGCGGCGGCACAGATACGCAGTATTTT.

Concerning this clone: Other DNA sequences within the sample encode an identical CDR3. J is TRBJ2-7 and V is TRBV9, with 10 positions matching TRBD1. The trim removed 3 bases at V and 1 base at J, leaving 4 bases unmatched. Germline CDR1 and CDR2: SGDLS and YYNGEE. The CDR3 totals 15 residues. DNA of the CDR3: TGTGCCAGCAGCGCCGGGACAGGGGTGTCCTACGAGCAGTACTTC. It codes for CASSAGTGVSYEQYF.

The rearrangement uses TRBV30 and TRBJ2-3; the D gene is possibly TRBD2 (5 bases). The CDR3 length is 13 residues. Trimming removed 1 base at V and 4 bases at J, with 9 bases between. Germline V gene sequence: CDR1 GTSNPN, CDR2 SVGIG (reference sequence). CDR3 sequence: CAWSEGSSDTQYF. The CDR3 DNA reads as TGTGCCTGGAGTGAAGGGAGTTCAGATACGCAGTATTTT.

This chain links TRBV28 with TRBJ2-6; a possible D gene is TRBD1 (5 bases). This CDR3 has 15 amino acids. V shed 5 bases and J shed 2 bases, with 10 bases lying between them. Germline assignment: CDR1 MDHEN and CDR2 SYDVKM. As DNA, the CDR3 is TGTGCCAGCAGTACCCTGGGGCCTGGGGCCAACGTCCTGACTTTC. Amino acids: CASSTLGPGANVLTF.

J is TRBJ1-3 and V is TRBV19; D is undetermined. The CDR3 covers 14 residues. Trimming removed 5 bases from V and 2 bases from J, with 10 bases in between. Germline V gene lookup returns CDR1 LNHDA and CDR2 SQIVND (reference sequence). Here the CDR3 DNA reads TGTGCCAGTAGTCGAACCGATACTGGAAACACCATATATTTT. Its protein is CASSRTDTGNTIYF.

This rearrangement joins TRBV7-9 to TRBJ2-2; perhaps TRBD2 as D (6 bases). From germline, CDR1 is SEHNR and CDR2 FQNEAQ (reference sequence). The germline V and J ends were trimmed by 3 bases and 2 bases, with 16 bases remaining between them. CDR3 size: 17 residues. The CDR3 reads CASSFRDGGFNTGELFF. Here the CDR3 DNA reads TGTGCCAGCAGCTTTAGGGACGGAGGGTTCAACACCGGGGAGCTGTTTTTT.

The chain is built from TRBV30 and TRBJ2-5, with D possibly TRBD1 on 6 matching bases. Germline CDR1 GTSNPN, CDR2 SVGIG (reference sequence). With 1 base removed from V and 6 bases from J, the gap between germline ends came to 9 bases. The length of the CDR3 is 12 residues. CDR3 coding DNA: TGTGCCTGGAGTGAACAGGGCCAGACCCAGTACTTC. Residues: CAWSEQGQTQYF.

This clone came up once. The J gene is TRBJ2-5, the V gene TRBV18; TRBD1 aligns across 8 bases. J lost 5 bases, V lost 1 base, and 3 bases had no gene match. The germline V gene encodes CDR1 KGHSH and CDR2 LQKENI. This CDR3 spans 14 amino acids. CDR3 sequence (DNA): TGTGCCAGCTCACCACGGACAGGGTTTGAGACCCAGTACTTC. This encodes CASSPRTGFETQYF.

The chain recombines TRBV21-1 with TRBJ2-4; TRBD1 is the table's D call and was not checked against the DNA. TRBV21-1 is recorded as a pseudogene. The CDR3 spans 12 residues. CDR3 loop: CANWDSKNIQYF. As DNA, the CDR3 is TGTGCCAACTGGGACAGCAAAAACATTCAGTACTTC.

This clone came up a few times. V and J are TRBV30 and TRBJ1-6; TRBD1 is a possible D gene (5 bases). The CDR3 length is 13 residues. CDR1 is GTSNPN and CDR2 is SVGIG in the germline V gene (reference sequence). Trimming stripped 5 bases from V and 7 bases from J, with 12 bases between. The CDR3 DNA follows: TGTGCCTGGCTGCAGGGTGGCAATTCACCCCTCCACTTT. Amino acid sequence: CAWLQGGNSPLHF.

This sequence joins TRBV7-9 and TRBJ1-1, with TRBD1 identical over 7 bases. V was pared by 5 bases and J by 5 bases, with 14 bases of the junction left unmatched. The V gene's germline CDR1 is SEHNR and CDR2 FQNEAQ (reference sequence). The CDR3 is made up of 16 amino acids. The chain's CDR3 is CASSPELQGRGTEAFF. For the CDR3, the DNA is TGTGCCAGCAGCCCCGAATTACAGGGGAGGGGGACTGAAGCTTTCTTT.

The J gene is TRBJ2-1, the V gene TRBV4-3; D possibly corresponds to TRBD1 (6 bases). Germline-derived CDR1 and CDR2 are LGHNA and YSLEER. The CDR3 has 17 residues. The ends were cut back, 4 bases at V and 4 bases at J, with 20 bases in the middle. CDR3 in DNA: TGCGCCAGCAGCCTGTCCCCCGGGACACTAACGTACAATGAGCAGTTCTTC. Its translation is CASSLSPGTLTYNEQFF.

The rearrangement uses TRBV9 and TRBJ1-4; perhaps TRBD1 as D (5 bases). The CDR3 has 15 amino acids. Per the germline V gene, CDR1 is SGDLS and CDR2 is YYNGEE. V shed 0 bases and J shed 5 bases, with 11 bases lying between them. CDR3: CASSVAPRGNEKLFF. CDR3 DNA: TGTGCCAGCAGCGTAGCACCTCGGGGGAATGAAAAACTGTTTTTT. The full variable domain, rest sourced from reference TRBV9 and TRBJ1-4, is DSGVTQTPKHLITATGQRVTLRCSPRSGDLSVYWYQQSLDQGLQFLIQYYNGEERAKGNILERFSAQQFPDLHSELNLSSLELGDSALYFCASSVAPRGNEKLFFGSGTQLSVL.

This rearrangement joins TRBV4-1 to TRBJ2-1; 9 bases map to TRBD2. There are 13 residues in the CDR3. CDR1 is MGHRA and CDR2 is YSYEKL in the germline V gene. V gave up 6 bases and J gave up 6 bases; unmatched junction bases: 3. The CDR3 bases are TGCGCCAGCAGGAGTAGCGGGAGCAATGAGCAGTTCTTC. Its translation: CASRSSGSNEQFF.

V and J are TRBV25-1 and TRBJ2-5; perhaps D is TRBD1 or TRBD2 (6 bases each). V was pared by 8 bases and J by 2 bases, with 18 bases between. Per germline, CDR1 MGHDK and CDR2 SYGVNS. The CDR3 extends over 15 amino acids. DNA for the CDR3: TGTGCCAGCGGGAGTGTCCGGGGGCAGCAAGAGACCCAGTACTTC. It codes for CASGSVRGQQETQYF.